This T cell receptor (beta chain) comes out of a study of blood T cell repertoires in COVID-19. Across the whole study: Material from acute and convalescent COVID-19 was sourced from the United States, Italy and Spain. T cells, B-cell-depleted T cells, or PBMCs provided the cDNA or gDNA that served as material.

Authors' methods: Nucleated cell number was recorded as an estimate derived from reference gene primer amplification. The protocol was immunoSEQ multiplex PCR, while the TCRdb copy is restricted to in-frame clones and leaves out a portion. The D gene and trimming were derived from the DNA, and the V and J assignments and clone size from that table. The data show roughly 40,000 clones, around 82% seen once. Germline values: CDR1 MDHEN, CDR2 SYDVKM. CDR3 length: 16 residues. V lost 7 bases and J lost 4, with 19 bases in between. The rearrangement uses TRBV28 and TRBJ1-4, with no clear D. The receptor's source is a woman of 80 years or more with acute or convalescent COVID-19. The sample consisted of peripheral blood. CDR3 nucleotides: TGTGCCAGCAATTCACCCCGGGGAAATGATAATGAAAAACTGTTTTTT. Amino acid sequence: CASNSPRGNDNEKLFF.